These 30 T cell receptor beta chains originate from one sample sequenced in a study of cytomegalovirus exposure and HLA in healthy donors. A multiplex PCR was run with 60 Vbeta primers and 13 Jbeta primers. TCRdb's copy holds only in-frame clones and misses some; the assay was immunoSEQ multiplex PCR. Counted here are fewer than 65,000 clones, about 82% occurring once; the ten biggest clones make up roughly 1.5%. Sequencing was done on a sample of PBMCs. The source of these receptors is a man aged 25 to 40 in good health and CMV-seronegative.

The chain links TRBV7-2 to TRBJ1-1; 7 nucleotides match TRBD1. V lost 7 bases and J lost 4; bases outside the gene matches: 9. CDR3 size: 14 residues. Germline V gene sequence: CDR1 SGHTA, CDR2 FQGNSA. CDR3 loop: CASKQQGVGTEAFF. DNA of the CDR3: TGTGCCAGCAAACAGCAGGGGGTAGGCACTGAAGCTTTCTTT.

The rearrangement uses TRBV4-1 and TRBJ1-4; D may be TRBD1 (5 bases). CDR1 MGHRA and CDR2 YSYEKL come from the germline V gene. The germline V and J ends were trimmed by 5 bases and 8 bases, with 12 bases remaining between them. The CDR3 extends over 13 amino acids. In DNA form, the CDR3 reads TGCGCCAGCAGCGTATTTGGGGGGGAAAAACTGTTTTTT. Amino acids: CASSVFGGEKLFF.

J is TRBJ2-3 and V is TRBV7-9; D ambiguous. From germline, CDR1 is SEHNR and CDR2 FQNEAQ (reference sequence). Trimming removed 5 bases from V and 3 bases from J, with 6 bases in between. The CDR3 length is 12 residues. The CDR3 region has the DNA TGTGCCAGCAGCCCTTATACAGATACGCAGTATTTT. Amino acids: CASSPYTDTQYF.

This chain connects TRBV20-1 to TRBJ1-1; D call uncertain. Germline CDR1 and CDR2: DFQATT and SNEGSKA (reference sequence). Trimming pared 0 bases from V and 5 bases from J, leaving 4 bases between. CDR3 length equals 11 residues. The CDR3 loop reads CSARDPTEAFF. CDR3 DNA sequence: TGCAGTGCTAGAGATCCTACTGAAGCTTTCTTT.

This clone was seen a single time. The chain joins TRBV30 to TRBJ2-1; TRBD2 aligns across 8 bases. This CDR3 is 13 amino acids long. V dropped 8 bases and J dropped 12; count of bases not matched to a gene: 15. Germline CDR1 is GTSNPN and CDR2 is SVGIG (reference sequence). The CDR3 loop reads CASEIAGGGRQFF. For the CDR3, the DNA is TGTGCCAGCGAAATCGCGGGAGGTGGGCGGCAGTTCTTC. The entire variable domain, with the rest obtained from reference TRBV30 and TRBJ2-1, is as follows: SQTIHQWPATLVQPVGSPLSLECTVEGTSNPNLYWYRQAAGRGLQLLFYSVGIGQISSEVPQNLSASRPQDRQFILSSKKLLLSDSGFYLCASEIAGGGRQFFGPGTRLTVL.

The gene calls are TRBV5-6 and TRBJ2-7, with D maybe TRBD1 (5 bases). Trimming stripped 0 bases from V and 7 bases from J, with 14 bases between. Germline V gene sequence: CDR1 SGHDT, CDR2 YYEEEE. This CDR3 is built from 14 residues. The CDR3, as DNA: TGTGCCAGCAGCTTGGGACAGTCCTTACTGGAGCAGTACTTC. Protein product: CASSLGQSLLEQYF.

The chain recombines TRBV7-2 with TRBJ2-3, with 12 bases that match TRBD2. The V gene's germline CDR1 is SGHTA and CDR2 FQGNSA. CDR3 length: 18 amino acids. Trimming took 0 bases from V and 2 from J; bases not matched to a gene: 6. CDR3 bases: TGTGCCAGCAGCTTAGCTCCGACTAGCGGGGGCATCACAGATACGCAGTATTTT. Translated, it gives CASSLAPTSGGITDTQYF. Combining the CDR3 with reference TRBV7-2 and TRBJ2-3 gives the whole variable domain GAGVSQSPSNKVTEKGKDVELRCDPISGHTALYWYRQSLGQGLEFLIYFQGNSAPDKSGLPSDRFSAERTGGSVSTLTIQRTQQEDSAVYLCASSLAPTSGGITDTQYFGPGTRLTVL.

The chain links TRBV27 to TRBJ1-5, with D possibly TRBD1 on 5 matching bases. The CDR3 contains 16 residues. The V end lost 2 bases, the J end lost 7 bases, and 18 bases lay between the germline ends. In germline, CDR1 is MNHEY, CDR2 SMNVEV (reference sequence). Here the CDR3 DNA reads TGTGCCAGCAGTTTAAGGGGCCAGGGCCAAGGGCAGCCCCAGCATTTT. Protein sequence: CASSLRGQGQGQPQHF.

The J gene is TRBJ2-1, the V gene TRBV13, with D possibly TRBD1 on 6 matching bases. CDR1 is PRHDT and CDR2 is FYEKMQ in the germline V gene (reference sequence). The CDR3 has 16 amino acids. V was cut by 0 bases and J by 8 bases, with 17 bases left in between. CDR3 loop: CASSLGRDTIKHEQFF. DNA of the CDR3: TGTGCCAGCAGCTTAGGCCGGGACACTATAAAACATGAGCAGTTCTTC.

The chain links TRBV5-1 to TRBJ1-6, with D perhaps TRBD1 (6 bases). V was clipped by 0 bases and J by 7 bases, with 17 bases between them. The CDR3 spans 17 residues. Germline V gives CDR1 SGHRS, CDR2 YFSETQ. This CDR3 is CASSLETTQGSNSPLHF. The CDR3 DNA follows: TGCGCCAGCAGCTTGGAAACTACCCAGGGGTCCAATTCACCCCTCCACTTT. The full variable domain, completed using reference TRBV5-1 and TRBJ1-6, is KAGVTQTPRYLIKTRGQQVTLSCSPISGHRSVSWYQQTPGQGLQFLFEYFSETQRNKGNFPGRFSGRQFSNSRSEMNVSTLELGDSALYLCASSLETTQGSNSPLHFGNGTRLTVT.

In nucleotides, the CDR3 is TGTGCCAGTAGCCCACCTTTAGGGACAGGGGGCAATCAGCCCCAGCATTTT. It specifies CASSPPLGTGGNQPQHF. The chain uses TRBV19 and TRBJ1-5, with 10 positions matching TRBD1. Germline lookup yields CDR1 LNHDA and CDR2 SQIVND (reference sequence). This CDR3 contains 17 residues. The V and J ends lost 6 bases and 2 bases, in that order; junction bases with no gene match: 10.

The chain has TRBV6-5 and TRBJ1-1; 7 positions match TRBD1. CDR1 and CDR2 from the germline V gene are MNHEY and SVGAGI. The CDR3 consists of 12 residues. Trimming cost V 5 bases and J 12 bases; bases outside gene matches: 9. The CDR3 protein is CASSGLTGAPFF. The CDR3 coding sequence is TGTGCCAGCAGTGGACTAACAGGGGCCCCTTTCTTT.

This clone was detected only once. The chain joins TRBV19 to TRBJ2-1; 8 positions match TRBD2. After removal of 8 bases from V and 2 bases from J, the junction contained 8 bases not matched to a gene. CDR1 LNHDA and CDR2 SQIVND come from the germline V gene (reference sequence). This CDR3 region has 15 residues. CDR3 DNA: TGTGCCAGTCAGTACGGCGGGGGGACCTACAATGAGCAGTTCTTC. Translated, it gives CASQYGGGTYNEQFF.

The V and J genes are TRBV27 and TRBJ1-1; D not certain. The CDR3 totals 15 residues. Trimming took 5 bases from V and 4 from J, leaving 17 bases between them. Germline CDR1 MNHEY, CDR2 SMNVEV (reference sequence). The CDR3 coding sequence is TGTGCCAGCAGTACGCCTTCCTTTGGGAGCACTGAAGCTTTCTTT. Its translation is CASSTPSFGSTEAFF.

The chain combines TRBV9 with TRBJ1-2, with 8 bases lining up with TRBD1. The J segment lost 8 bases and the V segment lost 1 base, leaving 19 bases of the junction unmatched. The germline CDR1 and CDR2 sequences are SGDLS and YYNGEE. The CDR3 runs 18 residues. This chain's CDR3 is CASSVSEGQALPAGGYTF. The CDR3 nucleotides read TGTGCCAGCAGCGTATCCGAGGGACAGGCCTTACCCGCGGGGGGCTACACCTTC.

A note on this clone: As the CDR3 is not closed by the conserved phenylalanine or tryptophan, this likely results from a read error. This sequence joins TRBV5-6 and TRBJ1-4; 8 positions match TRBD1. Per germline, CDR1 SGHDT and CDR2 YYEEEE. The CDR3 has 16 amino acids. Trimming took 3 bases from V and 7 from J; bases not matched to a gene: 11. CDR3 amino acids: CASSSPSQGGVEKLFV. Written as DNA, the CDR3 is TGTGCCAGCAGCTCGCCCTCACAGGGGGGGGTTGAAAAACTGTTTGTT.

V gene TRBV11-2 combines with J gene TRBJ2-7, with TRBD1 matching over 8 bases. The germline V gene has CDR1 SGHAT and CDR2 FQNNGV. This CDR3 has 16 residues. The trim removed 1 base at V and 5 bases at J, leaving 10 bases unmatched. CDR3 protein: CASSLAAGDRTHEQYF. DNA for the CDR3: TGTGCCAGCAGCTTAGCCGCAGGGGACAGGACACACGAGCAGTACTTC.

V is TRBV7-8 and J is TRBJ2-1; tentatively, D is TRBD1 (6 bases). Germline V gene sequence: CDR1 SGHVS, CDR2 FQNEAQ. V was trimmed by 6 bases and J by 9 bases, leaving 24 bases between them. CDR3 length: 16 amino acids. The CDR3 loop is CASSQTQMTGLGEQFF. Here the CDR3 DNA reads TGTGCCAGCAGTCAAACCCAGATGACAGGTTTGGGTGAGCAGTTCTTC.

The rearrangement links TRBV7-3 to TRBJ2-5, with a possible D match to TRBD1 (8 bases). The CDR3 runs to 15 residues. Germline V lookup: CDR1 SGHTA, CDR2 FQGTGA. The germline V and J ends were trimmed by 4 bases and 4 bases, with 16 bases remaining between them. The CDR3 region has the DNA TGTGCCAGCAGCTCTCGGACAGGGAGGGGAGAGACCCAGTACTTC. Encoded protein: CASSSRTGRGETQYF.

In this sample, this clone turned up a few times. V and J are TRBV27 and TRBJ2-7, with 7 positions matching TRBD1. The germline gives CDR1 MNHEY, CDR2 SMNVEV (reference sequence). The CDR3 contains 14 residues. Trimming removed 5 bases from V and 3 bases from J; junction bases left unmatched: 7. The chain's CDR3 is CASSLRDRGYEQYF. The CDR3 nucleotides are TGTGCCAGCAGTCTCCGGGACAGAGGCTACGAGCAGTACTTC.

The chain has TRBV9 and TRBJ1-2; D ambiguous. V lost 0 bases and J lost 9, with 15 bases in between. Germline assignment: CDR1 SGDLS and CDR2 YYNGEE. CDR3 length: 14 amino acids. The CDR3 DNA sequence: TGTGCCAGCAGCGTAGGCAGGACTCTGAGAAGCTACACCTTC. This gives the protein CASSVGRTLRSYTF.

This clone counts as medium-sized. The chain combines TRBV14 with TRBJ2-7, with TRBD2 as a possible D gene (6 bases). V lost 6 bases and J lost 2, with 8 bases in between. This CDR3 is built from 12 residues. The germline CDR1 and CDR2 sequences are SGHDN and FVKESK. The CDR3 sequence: CASSWGAYEQYF. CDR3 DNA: TGTGCCAGCAGTTGGGGGGCCTACGAGCAGTACTTC.

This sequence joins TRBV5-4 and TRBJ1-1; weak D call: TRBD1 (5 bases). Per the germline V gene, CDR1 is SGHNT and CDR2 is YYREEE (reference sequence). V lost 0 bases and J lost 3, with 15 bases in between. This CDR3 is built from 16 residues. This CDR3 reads CASSLGTRAAYTEAFF. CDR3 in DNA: TGTGCCAGCAGCTTGGGTACCAGGGCGGCGTACACTGAAGCTTTCTTT.

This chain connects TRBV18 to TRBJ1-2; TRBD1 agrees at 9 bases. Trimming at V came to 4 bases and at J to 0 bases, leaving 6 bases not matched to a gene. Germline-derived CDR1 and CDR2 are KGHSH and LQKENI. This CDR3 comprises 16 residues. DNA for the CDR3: TGTGCCAGCTCACTTTTAGGACAGGGGTCTAACTATGGCTACACCTTC. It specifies CASSLLGQGSNYGYTF.

CDR3 in amino acids: CASSPRSAGELFF. CDR3 nucleotides: TGTGCCAGCTCACCCCGAAGCGCCGGGGAGCTGTTTTTT. This chain links TRBV18 with TRBJ2-2; D remains unclear. The V end lost 3 bases, the J end lost 6 bases, and 8 bases lay between the germline ends. The CDR3 is made up of 13 amino acids. Germline V gene lookup returns CDR1 KGHSH and CDR2 LQKENI.

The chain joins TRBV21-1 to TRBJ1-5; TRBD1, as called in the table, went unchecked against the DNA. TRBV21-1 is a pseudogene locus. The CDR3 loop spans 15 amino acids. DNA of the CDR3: TGTGCCAGCAGCAAAGGACAGGATTCCAATCAGCCCCAGCATTTT. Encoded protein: CASSKGQDSNQPQHF.

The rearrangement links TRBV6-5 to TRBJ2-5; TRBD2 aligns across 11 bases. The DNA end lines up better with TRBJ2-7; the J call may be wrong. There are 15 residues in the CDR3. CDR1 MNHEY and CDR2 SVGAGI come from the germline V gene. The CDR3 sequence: CASSYSSGRAYEQYF. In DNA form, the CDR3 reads TGTGCCAGCAGTTACTCTAGCGGGAGGGCCTACGAGCAGTACTTC.

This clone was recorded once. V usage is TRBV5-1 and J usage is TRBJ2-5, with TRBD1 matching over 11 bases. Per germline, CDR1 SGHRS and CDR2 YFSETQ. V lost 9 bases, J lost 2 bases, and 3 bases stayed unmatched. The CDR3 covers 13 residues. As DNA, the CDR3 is TGCGCCACCCGGGACAGGGGGCAAGAGACCCAGTACTTC. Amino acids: CATRDRGQETQYF.

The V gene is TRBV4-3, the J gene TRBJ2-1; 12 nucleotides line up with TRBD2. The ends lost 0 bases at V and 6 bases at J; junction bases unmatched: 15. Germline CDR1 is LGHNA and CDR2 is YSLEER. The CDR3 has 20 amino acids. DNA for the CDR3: TGCGCCAGCAGCCAAGATAGGGGGATCTTCCTAGCGGGAGGGGTCAATGAGCAGTTCTTC. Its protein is CASSQDRGIFLAGGVNEQFF.

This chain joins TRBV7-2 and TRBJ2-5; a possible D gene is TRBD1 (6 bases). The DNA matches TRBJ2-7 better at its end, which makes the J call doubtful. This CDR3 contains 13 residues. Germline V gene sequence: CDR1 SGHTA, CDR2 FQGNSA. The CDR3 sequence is CASSPDSYYEQYF. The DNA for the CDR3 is TGTGCCAGCAGCCCGGACAGCTACTACGAGCAGTACTTC.